Reported below is one T cell receptor beta chain. The protocol was immunoSEQ multiplex PCR, while the TCRdb copy is restricted to in-frame clones and leaves out a portion. The data show 75,000 to 90,000 clones, 88% seen once. This record belongs to a study of blood T cell repertoires in COVID-19. V was pared by 4 bases and J by 1 base, with 11 bases between. The germline gives CDR1 MDHEN, CDR2 SYDVKM. The CDR3 is 15 residues long. This chain connects TRBV28 to TRBJ1-3, with D maybe TRBD1 (6 bases). This TCR came from an elderly man with acute or convalescent COVID-19. The material sequenced was peripheral blood. The CDR3 protein is CASSSQGSSGNTIYF. The CDR3 region has the DNA TGTGCCAGCAGTTCACAGGGCTCGTCTGGAAACACCATATATTTT.